Here is one T cell receptor (beta chain) with its context. The table lists this clone with a few counts. The specificity of this receptor is unknown. Base-call qualities are not available, and no considerably larger clone is one nucleotide away. This sample is drawn from a study of cytomegalovirus exposure and HLA in healthy donors (dated by TCRdb to about 2017). General notes on the study: According to a later analysis, the 120 or so validation repertoires were produced on the same platform as the 680 or so repertoires of the first cohort. The study was designed to test whether signatures of past pathogen exposure could be identified by cataloging public T cell receptors. A separate validation cohort of approximately 120 different subjects was used in addition to the roughly 670-subject first cohort. To predict cytomegalovirus infection status, the study combined high-throughput TCR immunosequencing, statistical association of individual TCRs with disease status, and machine learning.

Here V drops 4 bases and J drops 9 bases, and the junction holds 20 bases not matched to any gene. The cysteine opens and the phenylalanine closes a CDR3 of 18 amino acids. The retained sequence is limited to the CDR3, 54 bases, with the frame set at the first base. The germline V gene (reference sequence) provides CDR1 SGHKS and CDR2 YYEKEE. Preparation of the library involved the immunoSEQ multiplex PCR assay. The study's own analysis went as follows. A statistical classification framework was developed to diagnose cytomegalovirus status using the catalog of TCR beta chain sequences. Imported from immuneACCESS, the table was reduced by TCRdb to in-frame sequences with V and J called. These copies leave out some clones; in studies compared against another copy, an unresolved V gene accounts for under half, and the cause of the remainder is not known. V, J and clone size are those of that table, while D and trimming were read from the DNA. Counted in this sample were under 200,000 clones; nearly 90% of them appeared once. The ten largest clones represent roughly 4.2% of the sample.

The donors were included in the validation cohort of roughly 130 subjects, a group kept apart from the roughly 700-subject first cohort. What the work shows at the level of the full study, not this receptor alone: In the study, around 160 TCR beta chains were listed as associated with cytomegalovirus. Cytomegalovirus status was reported to be diagnosed by the classifier with high specificity and sensitivity in both the original and validation cohorts. A later analysis found that TCRs clustered in the first cohort also tended to co-occur in the roughly 120 validation repertoires, with roughly 95% of cluster scores above 0. Most TCR sequences were observed very rarely across donors, whereas some public TCRs were present in many individuals. According to the authors, the approach could potentially be generalized to other disease states and immunological phenotypes. In vitro tests confirmed that a few of the cytomegalovirus-associated TCR beta chains recognize cytomegalovirus antigens. All 110 or so repertoires were used to score co-occurrence in the validation cohort in a later analysis, because that analysis had no HLA typing for the cohort.

The sample comprised PBMCs. This sequence uses TRBV5-5 and TRBJ2-3; 10 central nucleotides agree with TRBD2. The clonotype was recovered from a man aged 18 to 30 in good health and CMV-seropositive. The CDR3 corresponds to CASSGPDGDSGRGGTQYF. The DNA sequence reads TGTGCCAGCAGCGGCCCCGACGGGGACAGCGGGAGGGGAGGAACGCAGTATTTT.